These 9 T cell receptor beta chains share one sample of origin, sequenced in a study of shared clonotypes between healthy human individuals. Libraries were prepared by immunoSEQ multiplex PCR; TCRdb keeps only in-frame clonotypes and omits some of them. The repertoire consists of under 600,000 clones, with roughly 98% occurring once and the leading ten covering 0.3%. Naive CD8 cells lacked CD45RO and underwent positive selection for CCR7, leaving out terminally differentiated effector memory CD45RA+ cells. Sequenced: naive CD8+ T cells sorted from blood. These receptors all stem from a man aged 25-45 years in good health.

This sequence joins TRBV7-9 and TRBJ2-5, with TRBD1 identical over 9 bases. Germline V gene data show CDR1 as SEHNR and CDR2 as FQNEAQ (reference sequence). Trimming took 3 bases from V and 4 from J; bases not matched to a gene: 0. CDR3 length: 13 residues. The CDR3 reads CASSLTGGETQYF. As DNA, the CDR3 is TGTGCCAGCAGCTTGACAGGGGGAGAGACCCAGTACTTC.

A single count supports this clone. This rearrangement joins TRBV4-1 to TRBJ2-7, with D hard to call. CDR1 and CDR2 from the germline V gene are MGHRA and YSYEKL. The CDR3 covers 17 residues. Trimming pared 1 base from V and 3 bases from J, leaving 19 bases between. For the CDR3, the DNA is TGCGCCAGCAGCCAAGTGATGGGCCAGCCGAGGAGCTACGAGCAGTACTTC. Its protein is CASSQVMGQPRSYEQYF.

This chain connects TRBV5-4 to TRBJ2-7; 10 nucleotides match TRBD1. Trimming took 4 bases from V and 2 from J; bases not matched to a gene: 3. Germline values: CDR1 SGHNT, CDR2 YYREEE (reference sequence). The CDR3 sequence is 14 residues long. In DNA, the CDR3 is TGTGCCAGCAGCGGGACAGGGGACCCCTACGAGCAGTACTTC. It specifies CASSGTGDPYEQYF.

The chain carries TRBV27 and TRBJ1-5; possible D gene TRBD1, 6 bases. This CDR3 contains 14 residues. CDR1 and CDR2 from the germline V gene are MNHEY and SMNVEV (reference sequence). Trimming took 5 bases from V and 5 from J, leaving 13 bases between them. The CDR3 reads CASSPVGGDQPQHF. The CDR3 nucleotides are TGTGCCAGCAGTCCCGTGGGGGGCGATCAGCCCCAGCATTTT.

The chain has TRBV6-4 and TRBJ2-1; D gene uncertain. The V gene's germline CDR1 is MRHNA and CDR2 SNTAGT. This CDR3 spans 13 amino acids. V lost 3 bases, J lost 9 bases, and 12 bases lay in between. Written as DNA, the CDR3 is TGTGCCAGCAGTGAGACCACTCAGACTGAGCAGTTCTTC. This gives the protein CASSETTQTEQFF.

The chain employs TRBV10-3 and TRBJ1-2; the match to TRBD1 covers 10 bases. CDR1 and CDR2 from the germline V gene are ENHRY and SYGVKD. This CDR3 is built from 16 residues. The trim removed 0 bases at V and 4 bases at J, leaving 5 bases unmatched. The chain's CDR3 is CAISESETGGFYGYTF. The CDR3 bases are TGTGCCATCAGTGAGTCGGAGACAGGGGGCTTCTATGGCTACACCTTC.

The chain recombines TRBV7-9 with TRBJ1-1; unclear D gene. The CDR3 is made up of 12 amino acids. Germline V gives CDR1 SEHNR, CDR2 FQNEAQ (reference sequence). V lost 5 bases and J lost 7, with 11 bases in between. The CDR3 here is CASSGTRNEAFF. The CDR3, as DNA: TGTGCCAGCAGCGGTACCAGAAATGAAGCTTTCTTT.

The table lists this clone with a few counts. The same CDR3 also results from other DNA sequences found in this sample. This chain connects TRBV6-1 to TRBJ2-7, with D maybe TRBD1 (6 bases). The CDR3 is 14 residues long. V lost 3 bases to trimming and J lost 2 bases, with 11 bases between them. CDR1 is MNHNS, CDR2 SASEGT, per germline. CDR3 protein: CASSDRGGPYEQYF. The DNA of the CDR3 is TGTGCCAGCAGTGACAGGGGTGGGCCCTACGAGCAGTACTTC.

This chain joins TRBV13 and TRBJ2-3; 11 nucleotides agree with TRBD2. CDR3 length: 17 residues. Trimming cost V 5 bases and J 2 bases; bases outside gene matches: 9. CDR1 and CDR2 (germline): PRHDT, FYEKMQ (reference sequence). For the CDR3, the DNA is TGTGCCAGCAGCCTCCGAGCTAGCGGGAGGTTCACAGATACGCAGTATTTT. Translation: CASSLRASGRFTDTQYF.